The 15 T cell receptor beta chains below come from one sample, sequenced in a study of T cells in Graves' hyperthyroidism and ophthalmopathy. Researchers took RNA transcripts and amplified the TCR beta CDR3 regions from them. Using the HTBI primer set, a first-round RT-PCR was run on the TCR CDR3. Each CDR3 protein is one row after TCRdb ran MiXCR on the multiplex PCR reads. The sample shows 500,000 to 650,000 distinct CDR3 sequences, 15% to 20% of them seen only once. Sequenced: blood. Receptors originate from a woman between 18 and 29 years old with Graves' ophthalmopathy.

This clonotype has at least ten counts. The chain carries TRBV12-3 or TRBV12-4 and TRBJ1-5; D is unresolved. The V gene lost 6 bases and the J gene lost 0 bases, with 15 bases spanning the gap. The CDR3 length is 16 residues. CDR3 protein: CASSPDPPLSNQPQHF. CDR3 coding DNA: TGTGCCAGCAGCCCGGACCCCCCACTTAGCAATCAGCCCCAGCATTTT.

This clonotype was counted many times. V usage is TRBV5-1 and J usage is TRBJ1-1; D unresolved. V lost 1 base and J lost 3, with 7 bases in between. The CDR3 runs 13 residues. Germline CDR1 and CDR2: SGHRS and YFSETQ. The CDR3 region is CASSLFGDTEAFF. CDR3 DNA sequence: TGCGCCAGCAGCTTGTTCGGGGACACTGAAGCTTTCTTT.

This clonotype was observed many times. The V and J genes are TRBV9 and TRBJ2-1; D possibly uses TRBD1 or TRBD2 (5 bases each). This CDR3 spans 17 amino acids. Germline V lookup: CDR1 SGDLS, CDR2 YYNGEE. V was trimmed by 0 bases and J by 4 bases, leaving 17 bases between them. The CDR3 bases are TGTGCCAGCAGCGTAGGGTCAGGGCGGGCTAGATACAATGAGCAGTTCTTC. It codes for CASSVGSGRARYNEQFF.

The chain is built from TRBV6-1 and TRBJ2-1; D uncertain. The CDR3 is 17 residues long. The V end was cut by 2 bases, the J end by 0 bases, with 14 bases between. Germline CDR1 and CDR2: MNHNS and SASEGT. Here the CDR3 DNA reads TGTGCCAGCAGTGAATGGTTTTCTACAAACTCCTACAATGAGCAGTTCTTC. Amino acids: CASSEWFSTNSYNEQFF.

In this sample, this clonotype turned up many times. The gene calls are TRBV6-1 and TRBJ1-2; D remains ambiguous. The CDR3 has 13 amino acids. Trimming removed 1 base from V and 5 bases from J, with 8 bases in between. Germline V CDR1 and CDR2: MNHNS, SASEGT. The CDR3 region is CASSEVVGYGYTF. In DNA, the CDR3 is TGTGCCAGCAGTGAAGTGGTAGGGTATGGCTACACCTTC.

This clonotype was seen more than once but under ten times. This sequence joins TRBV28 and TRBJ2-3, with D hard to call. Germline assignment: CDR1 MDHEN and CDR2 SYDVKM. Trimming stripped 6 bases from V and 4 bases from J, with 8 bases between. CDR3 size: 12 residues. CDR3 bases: TGTGCCAGCAGCCAGCGTCCAGATACGCAGTATTTT. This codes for CASSQRPDTQYF.

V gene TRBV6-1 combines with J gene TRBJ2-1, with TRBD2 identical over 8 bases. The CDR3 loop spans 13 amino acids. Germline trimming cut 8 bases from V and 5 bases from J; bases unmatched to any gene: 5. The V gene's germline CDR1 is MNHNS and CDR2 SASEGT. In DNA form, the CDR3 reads TGTGCCAGCTCGGGACTAGGGGACAATGAGCAGTTCTTC. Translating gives CASSGLGDNEQFF.

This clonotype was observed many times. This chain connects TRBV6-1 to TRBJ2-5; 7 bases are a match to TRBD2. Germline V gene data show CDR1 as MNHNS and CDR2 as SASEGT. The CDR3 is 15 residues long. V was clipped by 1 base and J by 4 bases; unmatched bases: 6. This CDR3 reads CASSEGFGGGETQYF. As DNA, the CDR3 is TGTGCCAGCAGTGAAGGGTTTGGGGGGGGAGAGACCCAGTACTTC.

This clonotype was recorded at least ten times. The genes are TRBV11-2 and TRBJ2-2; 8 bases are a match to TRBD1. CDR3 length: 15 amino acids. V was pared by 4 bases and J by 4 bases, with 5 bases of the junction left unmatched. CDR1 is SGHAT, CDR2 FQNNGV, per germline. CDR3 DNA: TGTGCCAGCAGCTCCTACAGGGGGATCACCGGGGAGCTGTTTTTT. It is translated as CASSSYRGITGELFF.

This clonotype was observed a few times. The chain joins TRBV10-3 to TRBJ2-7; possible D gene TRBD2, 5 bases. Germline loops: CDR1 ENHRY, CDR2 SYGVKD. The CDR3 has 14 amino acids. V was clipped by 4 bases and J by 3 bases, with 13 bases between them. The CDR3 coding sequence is TGTGCCATCAGTGCGGTTCGGGATTACTACGAGCAGTACTTC. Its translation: CAISAVRDYYEQYF.

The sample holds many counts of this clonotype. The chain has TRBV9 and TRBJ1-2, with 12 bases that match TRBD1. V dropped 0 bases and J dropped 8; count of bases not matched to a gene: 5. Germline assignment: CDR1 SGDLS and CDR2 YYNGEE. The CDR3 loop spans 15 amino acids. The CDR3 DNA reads TGTGCCAGCAGCGTAGCGGGACAGGGGGCGCGCGGCTACACCTTC. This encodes CASSVAGQGARGYTF. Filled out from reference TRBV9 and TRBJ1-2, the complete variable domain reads DSGVTQTPKHLITATGQRVTLRCSPRSGDLSVYWYQQSLDQGLQFLIQYYNGEERAKGNILERFSAQQFPDLHSELNLSSLELGDSALYFCASSVAGQGARGYTFGSGTRLTVV.

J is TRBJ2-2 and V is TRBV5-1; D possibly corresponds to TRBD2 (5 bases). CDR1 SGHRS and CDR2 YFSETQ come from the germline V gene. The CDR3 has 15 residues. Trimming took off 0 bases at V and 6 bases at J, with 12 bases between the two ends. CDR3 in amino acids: CASSLGSAAAGELFF. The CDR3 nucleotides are TGCGCCAGCAGCTTGGGGTCAGCGGCAGCCGGGGAGCTGTTTTTT.

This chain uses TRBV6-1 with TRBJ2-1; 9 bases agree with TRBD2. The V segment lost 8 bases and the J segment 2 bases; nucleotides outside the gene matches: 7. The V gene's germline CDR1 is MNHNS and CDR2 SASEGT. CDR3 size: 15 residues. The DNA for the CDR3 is TGTGCCAGCGTATCCGAGCGGGGGGCCTACAATGAGCAGTTCTTC. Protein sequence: CASVSERGAYNEQFF.

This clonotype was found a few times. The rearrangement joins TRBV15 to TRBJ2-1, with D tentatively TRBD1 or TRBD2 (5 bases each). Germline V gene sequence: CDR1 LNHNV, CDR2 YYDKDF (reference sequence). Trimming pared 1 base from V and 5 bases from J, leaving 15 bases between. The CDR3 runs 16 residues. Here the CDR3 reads CATSRVGAVGDNEQFF. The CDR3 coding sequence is TGTGCCACCAGCAGAGTCGGGGCGGTAGGGGACAATGAGCAGTTCTTC.

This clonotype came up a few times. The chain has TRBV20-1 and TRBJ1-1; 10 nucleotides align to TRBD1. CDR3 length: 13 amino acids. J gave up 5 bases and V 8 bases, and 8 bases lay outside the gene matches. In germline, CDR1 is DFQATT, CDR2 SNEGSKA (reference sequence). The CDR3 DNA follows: TGCAGTCTCCCGACAGGGGGCTTGACTGAAGCTTTCTTT. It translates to CSLPTGGLTEAFF.